This T cell receptor (beta chain) was recorded in a study of cytomegalovirus exposure and HLA in healthy donors. Study-wide results and caveats: The study recorded 150 to 200 TCR beta chains that were cytomegalovirus-associated. Most TCR sequences showed up rarely, but some public TCRs showed up in many donors.

Amplification used 60 Vbeta primers and 13 Jbeta primers. As processed by the authors: The authors later counted roughly 77 million unique TCR beta chains, roughly 11 million of them shared. Measured with immunoSEQ multiplex PCR; TCRdb has only the in-frame clones, and not every one. V and J calls and clone size are copied from that table; D and trimming were computed from the DNA. The sample lists 120,000 to 150,000 clones; roughly 80% were seen once. CDR1 SQVTM and CDR2 ANQGSEA come from the germline V gene. V lost 2 bases and J lost 3, with 11 bases in between. The CDR3 runs 13 residues. Details on this clone: Its antigen is unknown.

The chain recombines TRBV29-1 with TRBJ2-7; D not resolved. The source of this sequence is a woman aged 25 to 39 in good health and CMV-seronegative. The sequencing sample was made of PBMCs. This chain's CDR3 is CSVETGLRYEQYF. CDR3 nucleotide sequence: TGCAGCGTTGAAACTGGGCTACGCTACGAGCAGTACTTC.